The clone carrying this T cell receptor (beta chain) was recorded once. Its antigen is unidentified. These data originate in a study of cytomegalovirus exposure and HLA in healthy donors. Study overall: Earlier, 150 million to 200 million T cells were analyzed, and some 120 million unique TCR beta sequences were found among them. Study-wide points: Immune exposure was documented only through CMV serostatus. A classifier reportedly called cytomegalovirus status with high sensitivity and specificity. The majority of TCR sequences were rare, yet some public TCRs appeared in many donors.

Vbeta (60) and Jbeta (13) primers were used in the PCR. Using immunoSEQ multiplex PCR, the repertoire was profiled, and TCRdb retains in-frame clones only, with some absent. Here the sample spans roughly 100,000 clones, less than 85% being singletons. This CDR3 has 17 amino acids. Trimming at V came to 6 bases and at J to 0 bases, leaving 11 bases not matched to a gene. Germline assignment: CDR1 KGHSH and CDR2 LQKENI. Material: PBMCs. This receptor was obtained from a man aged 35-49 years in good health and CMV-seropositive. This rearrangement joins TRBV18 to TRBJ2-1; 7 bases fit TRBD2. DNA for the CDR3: TGTGCCAGCTCCCCGTTTGCGGGGGAGTCCTCCTACAATGAGCAGTTCTTC. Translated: CASSPFAGESSYNEQFF.